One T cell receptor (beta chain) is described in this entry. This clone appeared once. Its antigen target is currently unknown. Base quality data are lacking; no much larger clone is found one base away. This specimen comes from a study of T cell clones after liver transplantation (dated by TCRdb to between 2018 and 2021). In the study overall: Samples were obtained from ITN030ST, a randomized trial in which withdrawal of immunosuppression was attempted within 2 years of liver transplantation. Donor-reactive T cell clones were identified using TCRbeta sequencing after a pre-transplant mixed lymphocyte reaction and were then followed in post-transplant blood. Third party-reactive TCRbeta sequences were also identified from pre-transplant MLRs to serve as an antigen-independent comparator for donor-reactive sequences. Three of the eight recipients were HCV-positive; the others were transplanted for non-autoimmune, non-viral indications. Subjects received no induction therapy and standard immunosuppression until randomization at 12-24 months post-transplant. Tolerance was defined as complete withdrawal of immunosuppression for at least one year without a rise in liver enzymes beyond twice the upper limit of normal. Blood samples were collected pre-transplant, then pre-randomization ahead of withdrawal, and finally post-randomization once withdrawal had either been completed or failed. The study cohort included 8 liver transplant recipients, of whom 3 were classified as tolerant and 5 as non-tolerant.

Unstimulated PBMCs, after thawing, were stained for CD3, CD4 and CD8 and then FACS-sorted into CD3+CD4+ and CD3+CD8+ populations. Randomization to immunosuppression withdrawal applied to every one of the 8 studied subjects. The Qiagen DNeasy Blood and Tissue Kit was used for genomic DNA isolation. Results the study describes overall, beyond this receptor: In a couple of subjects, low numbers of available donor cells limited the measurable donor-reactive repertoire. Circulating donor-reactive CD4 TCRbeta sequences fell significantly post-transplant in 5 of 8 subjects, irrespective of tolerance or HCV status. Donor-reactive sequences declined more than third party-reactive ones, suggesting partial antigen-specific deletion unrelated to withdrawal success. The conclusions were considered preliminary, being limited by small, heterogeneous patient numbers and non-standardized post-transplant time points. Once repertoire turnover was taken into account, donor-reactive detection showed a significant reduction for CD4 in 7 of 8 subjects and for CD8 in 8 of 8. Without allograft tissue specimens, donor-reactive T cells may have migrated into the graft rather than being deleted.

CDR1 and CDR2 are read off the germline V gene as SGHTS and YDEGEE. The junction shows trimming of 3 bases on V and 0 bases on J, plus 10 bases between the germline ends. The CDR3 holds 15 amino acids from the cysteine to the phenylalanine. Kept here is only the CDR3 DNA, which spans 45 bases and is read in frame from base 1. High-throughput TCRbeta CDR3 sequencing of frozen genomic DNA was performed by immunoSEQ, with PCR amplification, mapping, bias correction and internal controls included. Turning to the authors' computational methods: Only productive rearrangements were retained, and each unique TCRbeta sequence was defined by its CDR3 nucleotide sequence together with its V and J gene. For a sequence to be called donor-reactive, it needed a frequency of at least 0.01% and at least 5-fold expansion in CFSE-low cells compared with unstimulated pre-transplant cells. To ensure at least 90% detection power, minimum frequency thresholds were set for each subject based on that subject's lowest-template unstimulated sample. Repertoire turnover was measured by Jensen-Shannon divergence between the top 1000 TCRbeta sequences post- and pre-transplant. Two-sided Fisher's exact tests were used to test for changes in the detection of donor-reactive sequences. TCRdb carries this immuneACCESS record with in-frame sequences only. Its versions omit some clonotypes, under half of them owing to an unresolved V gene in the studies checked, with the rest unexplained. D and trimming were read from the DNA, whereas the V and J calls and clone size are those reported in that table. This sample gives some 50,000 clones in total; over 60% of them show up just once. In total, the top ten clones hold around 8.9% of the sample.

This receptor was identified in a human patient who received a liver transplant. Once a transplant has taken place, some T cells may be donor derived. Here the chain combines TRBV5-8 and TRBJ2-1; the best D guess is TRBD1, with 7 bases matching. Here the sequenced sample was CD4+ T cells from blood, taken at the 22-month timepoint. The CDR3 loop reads CASSWQGGSYNEQFF. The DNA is TGTGCCAGCAGCTGGCAGGGGGGCTCCTACAATGAGCAGTTCTTC. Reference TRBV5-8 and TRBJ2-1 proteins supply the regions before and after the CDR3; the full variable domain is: EAGVTQSPTHLIKTRGQQATLRCSPISGHTSVYWYQQALGLGLQFLLWYDEGEERNRGNFPPRFSGRQFPNYSSELNVNALELEDSALYLCASSWQGGSYNEQFFGPGTRLTVL.